What follows is one TCR beta chain and its context. Its antigen remains unidentified. The data stem from a study of regulatory T cells in long-lasting Graves disease. Study-wide results and caveats: TRBV28 was favored in persistent disease, as were TRBJ1-2 and TRBJ2-5. Whereas new patients shared 966 public clonotypes, persistent patients shared more, at about 2,700.

CDR3 regions were amplified by Arm-PCR using iRepertoire HTBI primers to build TCR beta libraries. Original data processing: Identification across samples found about 61 TRBV and some 13 TRBJ segments. TCRdb used MiXCR to reprocess the multiplex PCR reads, holding one entry per CDR3 protein. The V and J calls shown here were made by TCRdb, not taken from the authors' results. The sample lists 240,000 or so distinct CDR3 sequences, roughly a fifth occurring once. Germline V gene sequence: CDR1 SGHTA, CDR2 FQGNSA. The CDR3 has 16 residues. Trimming cost V 6 bases and J 0 bases; bases outside gene matches: 8. Described time point: newly diagnosed GD, antithyroid drugs for less than 3 months. TCR sequences were obtained from RNA taken from PBMCs. A blood draw put 8.5 to 10 milliliters of peripheral blood into EDTA tubes.

Sequencing was performed on peripheral blood mononuclear cells (PBMCs), taken at new diagnosis, from a patient treated with antithyroid drugs. The chain combines TRBV7-2 with TRBJ2-1, with 7 bases identical to TRBD2. The TCR comes from a female donor with Graves disease. CDR3 in amino acids: CASSRTSAGSYNEQFF. CDR3 bases: TGTGCCAGCAGTCGAACTAGCGCGGGCTCCTACAATGAGCAGTTCTTC.